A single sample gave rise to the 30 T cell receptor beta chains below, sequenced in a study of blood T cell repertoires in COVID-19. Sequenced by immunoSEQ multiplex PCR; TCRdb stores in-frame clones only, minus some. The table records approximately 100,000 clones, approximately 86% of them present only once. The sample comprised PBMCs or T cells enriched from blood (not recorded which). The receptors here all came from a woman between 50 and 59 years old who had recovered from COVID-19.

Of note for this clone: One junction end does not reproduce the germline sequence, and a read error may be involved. The CDR3 spells CATGTGDNSPLHF. The CDR3 nucleotides read TGTGCCACTGGGACAGGAGATAATTCACCTCTCCACTTT. The V gene is TRBV10-3, the J gene TRBJ1-6, with TRBD1 matching over 8 bases. Per the germline V gene, CDR1 is ENHRY and CDR2 is SYGVKD. The CDR3 contains 13 residues.

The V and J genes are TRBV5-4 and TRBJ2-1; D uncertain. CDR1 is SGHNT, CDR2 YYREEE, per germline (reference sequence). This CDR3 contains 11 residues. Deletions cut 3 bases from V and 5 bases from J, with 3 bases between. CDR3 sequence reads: CASSSDNEQFF. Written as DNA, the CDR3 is TGTGCCAGCAGCTCAGACAATGAGCAGTTCTTC. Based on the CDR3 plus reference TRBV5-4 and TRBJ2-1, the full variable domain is ETGVTQSPTHLIKTRGQQVTLRCSSQSGHNTVSWYQQALGQGPQFIFQYYREEENGRGNFPPRFSGLQFPNYSSELNVNALELDDSALYLCASSSDNEQFFGPGTRLTVL.

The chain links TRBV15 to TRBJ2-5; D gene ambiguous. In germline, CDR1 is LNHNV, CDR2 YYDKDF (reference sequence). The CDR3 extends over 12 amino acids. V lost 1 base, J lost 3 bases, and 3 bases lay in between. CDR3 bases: TGTGCCACCAGCAGAGCAGAAGAGACCCAGTACTTC. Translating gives CATSRAEETQYF.

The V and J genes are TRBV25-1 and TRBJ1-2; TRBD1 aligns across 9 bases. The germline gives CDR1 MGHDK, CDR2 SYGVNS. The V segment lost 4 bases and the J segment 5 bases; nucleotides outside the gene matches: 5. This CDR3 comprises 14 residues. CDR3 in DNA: TGTGCCAGCAGTGCCCCGGACAGGGGATATGGCTACACCTTC. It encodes CASSAPDRGYGYTF.

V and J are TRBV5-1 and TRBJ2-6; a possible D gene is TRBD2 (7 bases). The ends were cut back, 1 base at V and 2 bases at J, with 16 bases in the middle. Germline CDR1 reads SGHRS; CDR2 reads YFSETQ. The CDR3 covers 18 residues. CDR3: CASSLSLGGAAGANVLTF. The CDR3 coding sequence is TGCGCCAGCAGCTTGTCCTTGGGGGGGGCAGCTGGGGCCAACGTCCTGACTTTC.

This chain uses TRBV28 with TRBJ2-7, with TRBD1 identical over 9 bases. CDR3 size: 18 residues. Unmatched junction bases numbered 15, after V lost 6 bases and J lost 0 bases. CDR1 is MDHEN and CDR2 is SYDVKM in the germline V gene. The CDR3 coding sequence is TGTGCCAGCAGCCTATCCCCTGGGACAGGGAAATTCTCCTACGAGCAGTACTTC. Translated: CASSLSPGTGKFSYEQYF.

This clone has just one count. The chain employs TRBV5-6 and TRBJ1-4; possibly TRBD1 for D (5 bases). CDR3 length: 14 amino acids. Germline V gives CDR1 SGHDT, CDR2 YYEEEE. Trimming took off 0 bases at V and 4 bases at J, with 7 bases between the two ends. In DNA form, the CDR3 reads TGTGCCAGCAGCTTGGGACAGATTAATGAAAAACTGTTTTTT. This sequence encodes CASSLGQINEKLFF.

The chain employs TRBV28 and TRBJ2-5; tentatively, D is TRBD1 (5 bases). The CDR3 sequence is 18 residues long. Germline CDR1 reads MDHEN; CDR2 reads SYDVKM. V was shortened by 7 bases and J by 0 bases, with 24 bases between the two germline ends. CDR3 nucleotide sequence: TGTGCCAGCACCCTTCGGGCAGGGAATCCCCTGTACCAAGAGACCCAGTACTTC. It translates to CASTLRAGNPLYQETQYF.

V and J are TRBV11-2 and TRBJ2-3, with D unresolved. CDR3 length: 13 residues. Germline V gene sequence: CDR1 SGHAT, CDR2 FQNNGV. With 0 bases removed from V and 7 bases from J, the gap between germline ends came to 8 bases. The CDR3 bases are TGTGCCAGCAGCTTAGATCCAGACAATACGCAGTATTTT. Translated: CASSLDPDNTQYF.

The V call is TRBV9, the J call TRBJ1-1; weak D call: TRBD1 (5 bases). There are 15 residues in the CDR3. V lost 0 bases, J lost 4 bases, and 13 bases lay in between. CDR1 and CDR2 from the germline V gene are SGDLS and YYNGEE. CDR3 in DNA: TGTGCCAGCAGCGTAGAGGGCAGGGTGGGCACTGAAGCTTTCTTT. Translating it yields CASSVEGRVGTEAFF.

The CDR3 DNA follows: TGTGCCTGGAGTGTAAAAGGGGGTACAGATACGCAGTATTTT. Amino acids: CAWSVKGGTDTQYF. This chain joins TRBV30 and TRBJ2-3, with D possibly matching TRBD1 (6 bases). From germline, CDR1 is GTSNPN and CDR2 SVGIG (reference sequence). This CDR3 comprises 14 residues. With 0 bases removed from V and 3 bases from J, the gap between germline ends came to 10 bases.

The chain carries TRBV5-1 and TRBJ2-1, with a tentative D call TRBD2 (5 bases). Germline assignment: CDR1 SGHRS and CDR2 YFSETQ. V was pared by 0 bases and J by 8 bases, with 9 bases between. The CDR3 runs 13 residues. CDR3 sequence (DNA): TGCGCCAGCAGCTTGGGGGAGCTGTATGAGCAGTTCTTC. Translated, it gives CASSLGELYEQFF.

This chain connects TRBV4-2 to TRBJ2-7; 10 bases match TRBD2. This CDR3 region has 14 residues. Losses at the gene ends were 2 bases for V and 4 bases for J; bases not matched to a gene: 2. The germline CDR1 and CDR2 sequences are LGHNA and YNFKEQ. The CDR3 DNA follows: TGTGCCAGCAGCCAAACTAGCGGGGTATACGAGCAGTACTTC. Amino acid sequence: CASSQTSGVYEQYF.

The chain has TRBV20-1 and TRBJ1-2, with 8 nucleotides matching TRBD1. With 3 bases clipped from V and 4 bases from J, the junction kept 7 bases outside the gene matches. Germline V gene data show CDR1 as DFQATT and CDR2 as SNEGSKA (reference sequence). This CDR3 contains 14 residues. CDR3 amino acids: CSASLTGEGYGYTF. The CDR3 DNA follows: TGCAGTGCTAGTTTGACAGGGGAGGGCTATGGCTACACCTTC.

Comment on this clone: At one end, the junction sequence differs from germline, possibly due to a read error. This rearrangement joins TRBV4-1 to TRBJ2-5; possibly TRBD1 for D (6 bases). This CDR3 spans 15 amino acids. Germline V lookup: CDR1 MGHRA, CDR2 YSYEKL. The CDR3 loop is CASSRGPTNQETQYF. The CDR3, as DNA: TGCGCCAGCAGCCGGGGGCCGACCAACCAGGAGACCCAGTACTTC.

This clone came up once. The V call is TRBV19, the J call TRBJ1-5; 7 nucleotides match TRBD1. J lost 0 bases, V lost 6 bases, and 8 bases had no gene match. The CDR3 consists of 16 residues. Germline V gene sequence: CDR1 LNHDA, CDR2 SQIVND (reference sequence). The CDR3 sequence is CASSNRGTDSNQPQHF. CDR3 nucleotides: TGTGCCAGTAGCAATAGAGGGACAGATAGCAATCAGCCCCAGCATTTT.

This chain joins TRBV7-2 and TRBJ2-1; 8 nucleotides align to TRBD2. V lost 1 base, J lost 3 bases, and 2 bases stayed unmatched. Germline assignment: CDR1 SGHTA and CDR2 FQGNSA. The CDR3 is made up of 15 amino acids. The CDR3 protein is CASSLGLAGYNEQFF. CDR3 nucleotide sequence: TGTGCCAGCAGCTTAGGGCTAGCGGGCTACAATGAGCAGTTCTTC.

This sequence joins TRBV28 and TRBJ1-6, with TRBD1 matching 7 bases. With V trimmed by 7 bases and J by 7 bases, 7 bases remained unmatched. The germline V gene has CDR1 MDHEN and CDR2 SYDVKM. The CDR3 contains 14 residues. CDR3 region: CASIQTGVNSPLHF. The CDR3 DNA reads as TGTGCCAGCATCCAAACAGGGGTAAATTCACCCCTCCACTTT.

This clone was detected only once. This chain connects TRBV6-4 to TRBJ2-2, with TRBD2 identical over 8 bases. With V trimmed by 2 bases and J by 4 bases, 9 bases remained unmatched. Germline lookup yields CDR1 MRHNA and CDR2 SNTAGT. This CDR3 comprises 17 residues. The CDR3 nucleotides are TGTGCCAGCAGTGACCACGAGGGACTAGGCGGCACCGGGGAGCTGTTTTTT. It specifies CASSDHEGLGGTGELFF.

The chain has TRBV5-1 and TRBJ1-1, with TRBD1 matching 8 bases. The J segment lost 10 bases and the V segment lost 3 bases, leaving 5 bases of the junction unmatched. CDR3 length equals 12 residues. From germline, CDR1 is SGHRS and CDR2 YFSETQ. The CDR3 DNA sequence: TGCGCCAGCAGCTACGGACAGGGACTAGCTTTCTTT. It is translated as CASSYGQGLAFF.

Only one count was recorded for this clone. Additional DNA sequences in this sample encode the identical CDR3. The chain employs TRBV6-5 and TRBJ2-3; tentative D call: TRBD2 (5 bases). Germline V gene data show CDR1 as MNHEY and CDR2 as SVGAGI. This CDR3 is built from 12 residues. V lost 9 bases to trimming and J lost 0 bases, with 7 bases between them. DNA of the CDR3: TGTGCCAGTAGGACTAGCACAGATACGCAGTATTTT. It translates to CASRTSTDTQYF.

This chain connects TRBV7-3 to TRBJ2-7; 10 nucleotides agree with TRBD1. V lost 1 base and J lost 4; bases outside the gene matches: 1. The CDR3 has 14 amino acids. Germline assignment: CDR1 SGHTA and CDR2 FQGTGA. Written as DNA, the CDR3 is TGTGCCAGCAGCTTAAGGGGACAGGGGTACGAGCAGTACTTC. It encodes CASSLRGQGYEQYF.

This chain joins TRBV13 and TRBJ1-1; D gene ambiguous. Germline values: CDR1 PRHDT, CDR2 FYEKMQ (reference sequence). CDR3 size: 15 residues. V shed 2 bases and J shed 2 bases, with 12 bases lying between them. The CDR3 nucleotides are TGTGCCAGCAGCTTACCGGGAAAGGGTAACACTGAAGCTTTCTTT. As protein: CASSLPGKGNTEAFF.

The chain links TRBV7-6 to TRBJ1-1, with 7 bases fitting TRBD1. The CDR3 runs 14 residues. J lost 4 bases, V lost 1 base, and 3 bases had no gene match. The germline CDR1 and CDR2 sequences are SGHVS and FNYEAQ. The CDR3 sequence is CASSLVQGGTEAFF. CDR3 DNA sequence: TGTGCCAGCAGCTTAGTCCAGGGGGGCACTGAAGCTTTCTTT.

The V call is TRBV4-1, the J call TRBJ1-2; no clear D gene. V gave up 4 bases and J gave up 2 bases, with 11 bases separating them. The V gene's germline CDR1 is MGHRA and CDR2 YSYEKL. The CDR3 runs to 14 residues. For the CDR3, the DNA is TGCGCCAGCAGCCGTACAGCGGGGAACTATGGCTACACCTTC. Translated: CASSRTAGNYGYTF.

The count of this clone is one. This CDR3 is CASSPGTVYGYTF. DNA for the CDR3: TGTGCCAGCAGCCCCGGGACAGTCTATGGCTACACCTTC. The chain employs TRBV28 and TRBJ1-2; 7 nucleotides agree with TRBD1. V gave up 6 bases and J gave up 4 bases; unmatched junction bases: 5. The CDR3 is 13 amino acids. In germline, CDR1 is MDHEN, CDR2 SYDVKM.

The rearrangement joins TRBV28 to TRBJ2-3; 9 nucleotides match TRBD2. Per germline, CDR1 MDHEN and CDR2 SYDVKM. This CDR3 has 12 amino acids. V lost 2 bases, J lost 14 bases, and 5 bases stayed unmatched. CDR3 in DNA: TGTGCCAGCAGTTTAGGTGGGACTAGCCTGTATTTT. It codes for CASSLGGTSLYF.

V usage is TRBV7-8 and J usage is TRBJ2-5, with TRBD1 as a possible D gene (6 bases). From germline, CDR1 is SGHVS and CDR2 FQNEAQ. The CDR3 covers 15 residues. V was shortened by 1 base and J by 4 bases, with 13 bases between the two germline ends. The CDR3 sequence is CASSLGSGERETQYF. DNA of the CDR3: TGTGCCAGCAGCTTAGGGTCAGGGGAGCGAGAGACCCAGTACTTC.

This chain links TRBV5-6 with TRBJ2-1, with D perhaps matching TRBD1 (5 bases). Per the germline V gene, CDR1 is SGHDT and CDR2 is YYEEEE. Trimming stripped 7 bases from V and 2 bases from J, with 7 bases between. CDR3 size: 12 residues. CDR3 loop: CASGATYNEQFF. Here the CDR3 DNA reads TGTGCCAGCGGGGCAACCTACAATGAGCAGTTCTTC.

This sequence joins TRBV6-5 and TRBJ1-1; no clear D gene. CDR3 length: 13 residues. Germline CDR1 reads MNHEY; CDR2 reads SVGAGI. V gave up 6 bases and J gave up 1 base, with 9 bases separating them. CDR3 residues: CASSIGGNTEAFF. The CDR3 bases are TGTGCCAGCAGCATCGGAGGGAACACTGAAGCTTTCTTT.